The sequence of this TCR beta chain was determined in a study of CD8 T cells in Susac syndrome. From blood CD8+ and CD4+ T cells, the TCR beta chain was sequenced. Multiple sclerosis controls were treatment-naive patients with stable or active relapsing-remitting disease. Negative magnetic isolation gave CD8+ and CD4+ cells; FACS enriched CD8+ TEMRA. When the RNA was reverse transcribed, random hexamers were used with an input of about 0.45 to 1 ug. The method of amplification for TCR beta CDR3 was immunoSEQ multiplex PCR, covering 54 Vbeta and 13 Jbeta. TCRdb re-analysed the immunoSEQ multiplex PCR reads in MiXCR, keeping a single row per CDR3 protein. The sample contains more than 70,000 distinct CDR3 sequences, roughly nine tenths of which appear only once. Between the trimmed V and J ends, which lost 3 bases and 2 bases, there was a span of 17 bases. Germline lookup yields CDR1 LGHNA and CDR2 YSLEER. This CDR3 comprises 16 residues.

The clonotype originates from a human donor with multiple sclerosis. The chain recombines TRBV4-3 with TRBJ2-7; D gene uncertain. Sequenced input: CD8+ T cells from PBMCs. The CDR3 sequence is CASSQDSRSATYEQYF. In nucleotides, the CDR3 is TGCGCCAGCAGCCAGGATTCGAGGTCGGCCACCTACGAGCAGTACTTC.